This T cell receptor beta chain was sequenced during a study of cytomegalovirus exposure and HLA in healthy donors. The germline V gene encodes CDR1 LGHNA and CDR2 YNFKEQ. The CDR3 loop spans 15 amino acids. The germline V and J ends were trimmed by 4 bases and 2 bases, with 15 bases remaining between them. General study results and limits: Reportedly, cytomegalovirus status was diagnosed with high sensitivity and specificity. Researchers counted 150 to 200 TCR beta chains as cytomegalovirus-associated.

Concerning this clone itself: What it binds is not known.

Sequenced by immunoSEQ multiplex PCR; TCRdb stores in-frame clones only, minus some. Among approximately 160,000 clones listed, over 85% were seen once. The sample consisted of PBMCs. The sequence came from a man aged 18 to 29 in good health and CMV-seropositive. The chain combines TRBV4-2 with TRBJ2-7; a weak D match, TRBD1 (6 bases). CDR3 sequence (DNA): TGTGCCAGCAGCCCCCAGGGGCAGGGGACCTACGAGCAGTACTTC. Amino acids: CASSPQGQGTYEQYF.